This is a list of T cell receptor beta chains from one sample in a study of shared clonotypes between healthy human individuals. Sequencing used immunoSEQ multiplex PCR; TCRdb keeps in-frame clones, though not all of them. The sample has approximately 2,200,000 clones, about 92% seen once. The sample consisted of naive CD8+ T cells from PBMCs. These receptors were collected from a man aged 18 to 29 in good health. Some clones in this sample may be carry-over from other donors' samples. CDR3s include the opening cysteine and the closing phenylalanine or tryptophan. The D gene is left open where the match is weak. Clone size, where shown, is once, few, many, or a class for clones that have expanded.

CDR3	DNA	length	D	size	V	J
CASSLSTHYEQYF	TGTGCCAGCAGTTTGTCCACCCACTACGAGCAGTACTTC	13	.	.	TRBV28	TRBJ2-7
CASSLTRRLDTDTQYF	TGTGCCAGCAGCTTAACCCGGAGATTAGACACAGATACGCAGTATTTT	16	.	.	TRBV7-9	TRBJ2-3
CASSQELAGVGETQYF	TGCGCCAGCAGCCAGGAACTAGCGGGAGTAGGAGAGACCCAGTACTTC	16	TRBD2	.	TRBV4-3	TRBJ2-5
CASSQDGALAGDPYEQYF	TGTGCCAGCAGCCAAGACGGCGCTTTAGCGGGGGACCCCTACGAGCAGTACTTC	18	TRBD2	.	TRBV4-2	TRBJ2-7
CASSPPGPVGTEAFF	TGTGCCAGCAGTCCCCCGGGTCCCGTGGGCACTGAAGCTTTCTTT	15	.	once	TRBV6-5	TRBJ1-1
CASSIKENTGELFF	TGTGCCAGCAGCATTAAGGAGAACACCGGGGAGCTGTTTTTT	14	.	.	TRBV27	TRBJ2-2
CASSLTGGFREQYF	TGTGCCAGCAGTCTGACAGGGGGGTTCAGGGAGCAGTACTTC	14	TRBD1	.	TRBV27	TRBJ2-7
CASSLNEARGVSGQFF	TGTGCCAGCAGCTTGAACGAGGCTAGGGGAGTCTCTGGGCAGTTCTTC	16	.	.	TRBV5-4	TRBJ2-1
CASSPPDSLYEQYF	TGTGCCAGCAGCCCGCCGGACAGCCTCTACGAGCAGTACTTC	14	.	.	TRBV7-9	TRBJ2-7
CASSVVGDPKNIQYF	TGTGCCAGCAGCGTTGTAGGGGATCCCAAAAACATTCAGTACTTC	15	.	once	TRBV9	TRBJ2-4
CASSSRGGTLSAQHF	TGTGCCAGCAGCTCCAGAGGGGGCACGCTTTCGGCCCAGCATTTT	15	TRBD1	.	TRBV28	TRBJ1-5
CASSQGDFPMINTGELFF	TGCGCCAGCAGCCAGGGGGACTTTCCCATGATAAACACCGGGGAGCTGTTTTTT	18	.	.	TRBV4-1	TRBJ2-2
CASSSRDAGSTDTQYF	TGTGCCAGCAGCTCCAGGGACGCCGGTAGCACAGATACGCAGTATTTT	16	.	.	TRBV7-2	TRBJ2-3
CASSYSSGSTAYEQYF	TGTGCCAGCAGTTATTCTAGCGGGTCTACTGCCTACGAGCAGTACTTC	16	TRBD2	.	TRBV6-5	TRBJ2-7
CASSLYGLATNEQYF	TGTGCCAGCAGCTTATATGGACTAGCGACTAACGAGCAGTACTTC	15	TRBD2	.	TRBV7-8	TRBJ2-7
CASGLTGELFF	TGCGCCAGCGGACTTACCGGGGAGCTGTTTTTT	11	.	.	TRBV4-1	TRBJ2-2
CASSEGLKARYGYTF	TGTGCCAGCAGCGAGGGACTCAAAGCCCGCTATGGCTACACCTTC	15	.	.	TRBV5-6	TRBJ1-2
CASSSYPPSGRVYEQYF	TGTGCCAGCAGTTCATACCCCCCTAGCGGGAGGGTCTACGAGCAGTACTTC	17	TRBD2	.	TRBV27	TRBJ2-7
CASSIEQGRNYEQYF	TGTGCCAGTAGTATAGAACAGGGTCGGAACTACGAGCAGTACTTC	15	.	.	TRBV19	TRBJ2-7
CAARGQGAVGYTF	TGTGCCGCCAGGGGACAGGGGGCGGTTGGCTACACCTTC	13	TRBD1	.	TRBV7-9	TRBJ1-2
CASSPETGTSGFYEQYF	TGTGCCAGCAGCCCAGAAACCGGGACTAGCGGGTTTTACGAGCAGTACTTC	17	TRBD2	.	TRBV7-9	TRBJ2-7
CASMVRARVNTEAFF	TGTGCCAGCATGGTGAGGGCGAGGGTGAACACTGAAGCTTTCTTT	15	.	.	TRBV6-5	TRBJ1-1
CASSTGLNTEAFF	TGTGCCAGCAGCACGGGGCTGAACACTGAAGCTTTCTTT	13	.	.	TRBV11-2	TRBJ1-1
CASSLGQAEQYF	TGTGCCAGCAGCTTAGGGCAGGCGGAGCAGTACTTC	12	.	.	TRBV7-8	TRBJ2-7
CASSLLDSSYEQYF	TGTGCCAGCAGTTTACTAGATTCGTCCTACGAGCAGTACTTC	14	.	.	TRBV27	TRBJ2-7
CASSMGRQYYEQYF	TGTGCCAGTAGTATGGGACGGCAGTACTACGAGCAGTACTTC	14	.	.	TRBV19	TRBJ2-7
CASSETTRNEQFF	TGTGCCAGCAGCGAGACGACTAGAAATGAGCAGTTCTTC	13	.	.	TRBV9	TRBJ2-1
CASSPLDSGGSEQYF	TGTGCCAGCAGCCCTCTCGATTCAGGGGGCTCCGAGCAGTACTTC	15	TRBD1	.	TRBV7-9	TRBJ2-7
CASSPPRRNEQFF	TGCGCCAGCAGCCCCCCCCGGAGGAATGAGCAGTTCTTC	13	.	.	TRBV5-1	TRBJ2-1
CTSSHYGGKQETQYF	TGCACCAGCAGCCACTACGGCGGGAAACAAGAGACCCAGTACTTC	15	.	.	TRBV1	TRBJ2-5
CASTPAWRYNQPQHF	TGTGCCAGCACCCCCGCTTGGAGGTACAATCAGCCCCAGCATTTT	15	.	.	TRBV28	TRBJ1-5
CASSTPGRYESYEQYF	TGTGCCAGCAGTACCCCGGGACGTTACGAAAGCTACGAGCAGTACTTC	16	.	.	TRBV6-6	TRBJ2-7
CASSQTVKTGELFF	TGTGCCAGCAGCCAAACAGTGAAAACCGGGGAGCTGTTTTTT	14	.	.	TRBV7-9	TRBJ2-2
CASSGDKATEAFF	TGTGCCAGCAGTGGGGACAAAGCCACTGAAGCTTTCTTT	13	.	.	TRBV27	TRBJ1-1
CASSLVGTSIWELFF	TGTGCCAGCAGCTTAGTCGGGACTAGTATATGGGAGCTGTTTTTT	15	TRBD2	.	TRBV7-2	TRBJ2-2
CASSFRGITREQYF	TGTGCCAGCAGTTTTCGCGGGATCACTCGCGAGCAGTACTTC	14	.	.	TRBV27	TRBJ2-7
CASSLGLFSPSSYNEQFF	TGTGCCAGCAGTTTGGGTCTCTTCTCTCCGAGCTCCTACAATGAGCAGTTCTTC	18	.	.	TRBV28	TRBJ2-1
CASSLALYVYNEQFF	TGTGCCAGCAGCTTAGCGTTGTACGTCTACAATGAGCAGTTCTTC	15	.	.	TRBV7-9	TRBJ2-1
CASSPGTVLIDGYTF	TGTGCCAGCAGTCCTGGGACAGTTCTGATCGATGGCTACACCTTC	15	TRBD1	.	TRBV27	TRBJ1-2
CSVEAADSGSYNEQFF	TGCAGCGTTGAAGCGGCAGACAGCGGATCCTACAATGAGCAGTTCTTC	16	.	.	TRBV29-1	TRBJ2-1
CATSRAGSLYGYTF	TGTGCCACCAGCAGAGCTGGGTCCCTCTATGGCTACACCTTC	14	.	.	TRBV15	TRBJ1-2
CASSLPGATEAFF	TGTGCCAGCAGCTTACCGGGGGCCACTGAAGCTTTCTTT	13	.	.	TRBV7-9	TRBJ1-1
CATSRDRTVRTPQHF	TGTGCCACCAGCAGAGATCGGACGGTTAGGACGCCCCAGCATTTT	15	.	.	TRBV15	TRBJ1-5
CASSSGGLEAFF	TGTGCCAGCAGCTCGGGGGGTTTGGAAGCTTTCTTT	12	.	.	TRBV5-6	TRBJ1-1
CASSWGAGLAPDTDTQYF	TGTGCCAGCAGCTGGGGGGCGGGACTAGCGCCCGACACAGATACGCAGTATTTT	18	TRBD2	once	TRBV7-6	TRBJ2-3
CASSLTPGQVYNEQFF	TGTGCCAGCAGTTTAACCCCGGGACAGGTATACAATGAGCAGTTCTTC	16	TRBD1	.	TRBV28	TRBJ2-1
CASSPLGPGELFF	TGTGCCAGCAGCCCCCTCGGTCCCGGGGAGCTGTTTTTT	13	.	.	TRBV13	TRBJ2-2
CASSSGGREFWTDTQYF	TGTGCCAGCAGCTCGGGGGGCCGGGAGTTTTGGACAGATACGCAGTATTTT	17	.	.	TRBV5-4	TRBJ2-3
CASSRGGGYEQYF	TGTGCCAGCAGTCGCGGGGGGGGGTACGAGCAGTACTTC	13	TRBD2	.	TRBV6-5	TRBJ2-7
CAISDGYGYTF	TGTGCCATCAGTGACGGCTATGGCTACACCTTC	11	.	.	TRBV10-3	TRBJ1-2